This is a list of T cell receptor beta chains from one sample in a study of blood T cell repertoires in COVID-19. The method was immunoSEQ multiplex PCR; TCRdb's version includes in-frame clones alone and lacks a portion of them. The repertoire consists of 50,000 or so clones, with 65% to 80% occurring once and the leading ten covering roughly 25%. Specimen: peripheral blood. The receptor set was obtained from a man between 70 and 80 years old with acute or convalescent COVID-19. Both conserved end residues are part of each CDR3. A D gene is named only where the DNA matches it firmly. Size is omitted from some rows. Given values are once, few, many or a class for expanded clones.

TRBJ2-5,TRBV5-1,few,.,15,TGCGCCAGCAGCCCCGGTCCAGGGCTCCAAGAGACCCAGTACTTC,CASSPGPGLQETQYF
TRBJ1-1,TRBV7-9,.,.,12,TGTGCCAGCAGCCTAGAATATACTGAAGCTTTCTTT,CASSLEYTEAFF
TRBJ2-7,TRBV10-2,.,.,11,TGCGCCAGCAGGACTTCCAACGAGCAGTACTTC,CASRTSNEQYF
TRBJ2-7,TRBV28,.,TRBD1,16,TGTGCCAGCAGTTCCTCTGGGACAGCCCCCGGCTGGGAGCAGTACTTC,CASSSSGTAPGWEQYF
TRBJ2-5,TRBV7-2,.,.,14,TGTGCCAGCAGCTTAGTTTCTAGGCGTGAGACCCAGTACTTC,CASSLVSRRETQYF
TRBJ2-7,TRBV30,.,.,13,TGTGCCTGGGGTGGCGGAGCCTCCTACGAGCAGTACTTC,CAWGGGASYEQYF
TRBJ2-5,TRBV6-5,.,.,12,TGTGCCAGCGGGAGAACAGGGGAGACCCAGTACTTC,CASGRTGETQYF
TRBJ2-7,TRBV19,.,TRBD2,15,TGTGCCAGCGGGACGGCGGGGGGGGCAGGGTACGAGCAGTACTTC,CASGTAGGAGYEQYF
TRBJ2-5,TRBV10-3,.,TRBD2,15,TGTGCCGTCGCAGCTCAAGGGGCTAGCGGGGGCCCCCAGTACTTC,CAVAAQGASGGPQYF
TRBJ2-2,TRBV30,.,TRBD2,15,TGTGCCTGGAGACGACTAGCGGGAGACACCGGGGAGCTGTTTTTT,CAWRRLAGDTGELFF
TRBJ2-3,TRBV2,.,TRBD1,14,TGTGCCAGCCTACAGGGGGCCTCCGCAGATACGCAGTATTTT,CASLQGASADTQYF
TRBJ2-7,TRBV7-2,.,TRBD1,15,TGTGCCAGCAGCCCTTCCGGGACAGGGGGTGGCGAGCAGTACTTC,CASSPSGTGGGEQYF
TRBJ1-1,TRBV14,.,TRBD1,18,TGTGCCAGCAGCCAAGAACGGTTAGGGGGCCCCCTGAACACTGAAGCTTTCTTT,CASSQERLGGPLNTEAFF
TRBJ1-3,TRBV5-1,.,TRBD1,17,TGCGCCAGCAGCTTGGCAGGACAGGGGCCCGCTGGAAACACCATATATTTT,CASSLAGQGPAGNTIYF
TRBJ2-7,TRBV11-3,.,.,15,TGTGCCAGCAGCGAAGACAGTAGTAGGGGCTACGAGCAGTACTTC,CASSEDSSRGYEQYF
TRBJ1-4,TRBV7-3,once,.,13,TGTGCCAGCAGCTCAGGGCCTAATGAAAAACTGTTTTTT,CASSSGPNEKLFF
TRBJ1-3,TRBV6-5,.,.,14,TGTGCCAGCAGTTGGGGGGGGGATGGAAACACCATATATTTT,CASSWGGDGNTIYF
TRBJ2-3,TRBV4-3,once,TRBD1,16,TGCGCCAGCAGCCAAGAGCCGGGACAGGGCGCAGATACGCAGTATTTT,CASSQEPGQGADTQYF
TRBJ2-7,TRBV6-5,.,TRBD1,13,TGTGCCAGCAGCCTCGACAGGGACTACGAGCAGTACTTC,CASSLDRDYEQYF
TRBJ2-7,TRBV7-2,.,.,15,TGTGCCAGCAGCCCGACATCCTGGCGGGACTACGAGCAGTACTTC,CASSPTSWRDYEQYF
TRBJ2-2,TRBV29-1,few,TRBD1,14,TGCAGCGTCGACGGGACAGCGAGGTCCGGGGAGCTGTTTTTT,CSVDGTARSGELFF
TRBJ1-6,TRBV18,few,TRBD1,16,TGTGCCAGCTCACCAGATGGACAGGGACGCAATTCACCCCTCCACTTT,CASSPDGQGRNSPLHF
TRBJ1-1,TRBV30,.,TRBD1,13,TGTGCCTGGGGGGGACAGGGCAAGAAGAAAGCTTTCTTT,CAWGGQGKKKAFF
TRBJ2-1,TRBV28,.,TRBD2,13,TGTGCCAGCAGTTCCGGACTAGTATATGAGCAGTTCTTC,CASSSGLVYEQFF
TRBJ1-1,TRBV10-3,.,.,13,TGTGCCATCAGTGTCGTAGAGAACACTGAAGCTTTCTTT,CAISVVENTEAFF
TRBJ2-3,TRBV5-1,few,TRBD1,15,TGCGCCAGCAGCCCTGGGACAGGAAAGGCAGATACGCAGTATTTT,CASSPGTGKADTQYF
TRBJ1-2,TRBV28,.,.,13,TGTGCCAGCAGTTTAACGGGGGGAAATGGCTACACCTTC,CASSLTGGNGYTF
TRBJ2-7,TRBV27,.,.,12,TGTGCCAGCAGTCCCACGGGCTACGAGCAGTACTTC,CASSPTGYEQYF
TRBJ2-2,TRBV5-1,.,.,14,TGCGCCAGCGACAGGAACACCGGCACCGGGGAGCTGTTTTTT,CASDRNTGTGELFF
TRBJ1-2,TRBV7-3,.,TRBD1,13,TGTGCCAGCAGCGACCGGACAGGTGGAGGCTACACCTTC,CASSDRTGGGYTF
TRBJ2-2,TRBV7-8,.,TRBD2,16,TGTGCCAGCAGCTTAAACGGGGGGATCGACACCGGGGAGCTGTTTTTT,CASSLNGGIDTGELFF
TRBJ2-3,TRBV19,.,.,16,TGTGCCAGTAGTATGATGGACAACAGTCGCCCAGATACGCAGTATTTT,CASSMMDNSRPDTQYF
TRBJ2-2,TRBV5-1,.,TRBD1,17,TGCGCCAGCAGCTTGGGGGGACAGGGTTCACTCACCGGGGAGCTGTTTTTT,CASSLGGQGSLTGELFF
TRBJ1-2,TRBV19,.,TRBD1,13,TGTGCCACCAGGACAGGTTTGAACTATGGCTACACCTTC,CATRTGLNYGYTF
TRBJ2-5,TRBV4-1,.,TRBD2,17,TGCGCCAGCAGCCGGACCGGGACTAGCGGGAGTGGAGAGACCCAGTACTTC,CASSRTGTSGSGETQYF
TRBJ2-1,TRBV12-3/TRBV12-4,.,.,13,TGTGCCAGCAGCCCGGGAGCAGGCAATGAGCAGTTCTTC,CASSPGAGNEQFF